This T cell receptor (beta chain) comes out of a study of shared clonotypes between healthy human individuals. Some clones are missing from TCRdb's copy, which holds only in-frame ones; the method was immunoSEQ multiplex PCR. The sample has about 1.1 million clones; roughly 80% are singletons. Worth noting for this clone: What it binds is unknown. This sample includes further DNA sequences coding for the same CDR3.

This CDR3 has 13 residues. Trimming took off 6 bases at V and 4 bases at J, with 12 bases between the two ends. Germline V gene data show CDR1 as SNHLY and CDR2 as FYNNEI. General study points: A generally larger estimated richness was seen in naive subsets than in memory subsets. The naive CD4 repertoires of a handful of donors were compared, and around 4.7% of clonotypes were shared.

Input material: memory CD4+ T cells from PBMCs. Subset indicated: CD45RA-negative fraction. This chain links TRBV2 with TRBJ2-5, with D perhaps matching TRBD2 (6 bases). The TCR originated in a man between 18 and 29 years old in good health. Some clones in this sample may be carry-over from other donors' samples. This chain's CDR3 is CASRGQGGETQYF. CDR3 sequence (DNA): TGTGCCAGCAGGGGGCAGGGAGGAGAGACCCAGTACTTC.